The 18 T cell receptor beta chains below all came from one sample that was sequenced in a study of blood T cell repertoires in COVID-19. Produced via immunoSEQ multiplex PCR; TCRdb's table is partial and in-frame only. The table records 35,000 to 45,000 clones, roughly 80% of them present only once. The sequencing input was peripheral blood. The receptors here all came from a man aged 45-65 years with active COVID-19.

The chain recombines TRBV4-2 with TRBJ2-7, with TRBD2 matching 9 bases. The junction had 8 bases not matched to a gene; V was cut back by 1 base and J by 1 base. Germline CDR1 is LGHNA and CDR2 is YNFKEQ. The CDR3 contains 17 residues. This CDR3 is CASSQANGAGGSYEQYF. The CDR3 DNA follows: TGTGCCAGCAGCCAAGCAAACGGTGCGGGGGGGTCCTACGAGCAGTACTTC.

This rearrangement joins TRBV6-5 to TRBJ1-4, with a weak D call TRBD1 (5 bases). The V end lost 6 bases, the J end lost 3 bases, and 14 bases lay between the germline ends. The CDR3 has 15 amino acids. The germline V gene encodes CDR1 MNHEY and CDR2 SVGAGI. The DNA of the CDR3 is TGTGCCAGCAGACCCAGACAGACTCCTAATGAAAAACTGTTTTTT. Its translation is CASRPRQTPNEKLFF.

The gene calls are TRBV15 and TRBJ1-2; D might be TRBD1 (6 bases). Trimming pared 0 bases from V and 5 bases from J, leaving 10 bases between. The CDR3 is 14 amino acids. The germline V gene has CDR1 LNHNV and CDR2 YYDKDF (reference sequence). This CDR3 is CATSRDQGLYGYTF. In DNA, the CDR3 is TGTGCCACCAGCAGAGATCAGGGGTTATATGGCTACACCTTC.

V gene TRBV29-1 combines with J gene TRBJ2-1, with TRBD1 as a possible D gene (5 bases). Germline V lookup: CDR1 SQVTM, CDR2 ANQGSEA. The CDR3 runs 12 residues. The CDR3 is CTGTGSYNEQFF. The CDR3 region has the DNA TGCACCGGTACAGGCTCCTACAATGAGCAGTTCTTC.

The rearrangement uses TRBV28 and TRBJ2-7; 7 bases agree with TRBD1. Germline trimming cut 7 bases from V and 3 bases from J; bases unmatched to any gene: 9. The germline CDR1 and CDR2 sequences are MDHEN and SYDVKM. The CDR3 is made up of 14 amino acids. CDR3 coding DNA: TGTGCCAGCACCACCCGGCCAGGGGGCTACGAGCAGTACTTC. Encoded protein: CASTTRPGGYEQYF.

This chain joins TRBV7-2 and TRBJ1-6; 9 bases are a match to TRBD1. Germline loops: CDR1 SGHTA, CDR2 FQGNSA. The CDR3 loop spans 16 amino acids. The V segment lost 2 bases and the J segment 9 bases; nucleotides outside the gene matches: 8. CDR3 sequence reads: CASSLSGTGIGSPLHF. CDR3 DNA sequence: TGTGCCAGCAGCTTATCCGGGACAGGGATCGGTTCACCCCTCCACTTT.

The rearrangement uses TRBV4-2 and TRBJ1-2; 7 nucleotides agree with TRBD1. V gave up 4 bases and J gave up 7 bases; unmatched junction bases: 12. The germline CDR1 and CDR2 sequences are LGHNA and YNFKEQ. The CDR3 is 15 residues long. CDR3 DNA: TGTGCCAGCAGCCTTGGACAGGCCATGCGCGCTGGCTACACCTTC. Translation: CASSLGQAMRAGYTF.

The chain couples TRBV4-3 to TRBJ2-7; 15 bases agree with TRBD2. Germline values: CDR1 LGHNA, CDR2 YSLEER. V gave up 2 bases and J gave up 3 bases; unmatched junction bases: 8. The length of the CDR3 is 18 residues. The CDR3 DNA sequence: TGCGCCAGCAGCCAATCGGGACTAGCGGGAGGCCCCCTCTACGAGCAGTACTTC. Amino acid sequence: CASSQSGLAGGPLYEQYF.

The CDR3 DNA reads TGTGCCAGTGGACTAGCGGGAGGCACAGATACGCAGTATTTT. Its translation: CASGLAGGTDTQYF. The chain is built from TRBV3-1 (or the pseudogene TRBV3-2) and TRBJ2-3; 13 nucleotides match TRBD2. The CDR3 spans 14 residues. J gave up 1 base and V 9 bases, and 1 base lay outside the gene matches. In germline, CDR1 is LGHDT, CDR2 YNNKEL (reference sequence).

The chain combines TRBV6-6 with TRBJ2-7, with TRBD1 identical over 8 bases. CDR1 and CDR2 from the germline V gene are MNHNY and SVGAGI (reference sequence). There are 14 residues in the CDR3. The ends lost 5 bases at V and 2 bases at J; junction bases unmatched: 5. The CDR3, as DNA: TGTGCCAGCAGTGGACAGGGCGGAACCTACGAGCAGTACTTC. It yields the protein CASSGQGGTYEQYF.

This clone was recorded once. The chain combines TRBV7-2 with TRBJ2-7; a possible D gene is TRBD1 (6 bases). This CDR3 comprises 16 residues. V lost 6 bases and J 3 bases, leaving 21 bases between the germline ends. Germline V gene sequence: CDR1 SGHTA, CDR2 FQGNSA. This CDR3 reads CASSRPRAGANYEQYF. The CDR3 DNA reads TGTGCCAGCAGTCGTCCCCGGGCAGGGGCTAACTACGAGCAGTACTTC.

This clone was recorded only once. This rearrangement joins TRBV7-9 to TRBJ1-6; TRBD1 agrees at 7 bases. Trimming took 5 bases from V and 10 from J; bases not matched to a gene: 11. In germline, CDR1 is SEHNR, CDR2 FQNEAQ (reference sequence). The CDR3 is 15 residues long. This chain's CDR3 is CASSADRVGDSPLHF. The CDR3 DNA follows: TGTGCCAGCAGCGCAGACAGGGTAGGAGACTCACCCCTCCACTTT.

The rearrangement links TRBV23-1 to TRBJ1-4, with 12 bases aligning to TRBD1. TRBV23-1 is recorded as an ORF, its role being uncertain. V was clipped by 7 bases and J by 4 bases; unmatched bases: 7. The CDR3 totals 16 residues. In DNA, the CDR3 is TGCGCCAGCACTAGGGGACAGGGGGCGCGTAATGAAAAACTGTTTTTT. Protein: CASTRGQGARNEKLFF.

The V gene is TRBV7-9, the J gene TRBJ2-7; TRBD2 matches at 13 bases. Germline-derived CDR1 and CDR2 are SEHNR and FQNEAQ (reference sequence). The CDR3 spans 16 residues. After removal of 11 bases from V and 7 bases from J, the junction contained 17 bases not matched to a gene. The CDR3 DNA follows: TGTGCCGGTCAAGGGAAACCGGGACTAGCGGGAAGGGAGCAGTACTTC. It yields the protein CAGQGKPGLAGREQYF. The full variable domain, completed using reference TRBV7-9 and TRBJ2-7, is DTGVSQNPRHKITKRGQNVTFRCDPISEHNRLYWYRQTLGQGPEFLTYFQNEAQLEKSRLLSDRFSAERPKGSFSTLEIQRTEQGDSAMYLCAGQGKPGLAGREQYFGPGTRLTVT.

The chain couples TRBV18 to TRBJ2-1; D possibly corresponds to TRBD1 (7 bases). The CDR3 is made up of 16 amino acids. Germline CDR1 and CDR2: KGHSH and LQKENI. Trimming removed 3 bases at V and 6 bases at J, with 18 bases between. CDR3 DNA: TGTGCCAGCTCACCCGCCTTGGGCCAGGGGGGCAATGAGCAGTTCTTC. Translation: CASSPALGQGGNEQFF.

The V gene is TRBV7-2, the J gene TRBJ2-3, with TRBD1 matching over 9 bases. The CDR3 is 17 residues long. Losses at the gene ends were 5 bases for V and 4 bases for J; bases not matched to a gene: 13. Germline V gives CDR1 SGHTA, CDR2 FQGNSA. The CDR3 DNA reads as TGTGCCAGCAGCCATCAGACAGGGGGTGCTGTCGCAGATACGCAGTATTTT. Translating it yields CASSHQTGGAVADTQYF.

In DNA, the CDR3 is TGTGCCAGCAGCGAGGGGACTAGCGGGAGGGGGGGAGATACGCAGTATTTT. Translation: CASSEGTSGRGGDTQYF. The chain combines TRBV3-1 (or the pseudogene TRBV3-2) with TRBJ2-3, with 16 bases aligning to TRBD2. Germline CDR1 reads LGHDT; CDR2 reads YNNKEL (reference sequence). The CDR3 has 17 amino acids. After removal of 5 bases from V and 5 bases from J, the junction contained 7 bases not matched to a gene.

This rearrangement joins TRBV7-3 to TRBJ2-2, with 8 bases aligning to TRBD1. The V segment lost 4 bases and the J segment 6 bases; nucleotides outside the gene matches: 7. The CDR3 runs to 15 residues. Germline V gives CDR1 SGHTA, CDR2 FQGTGA. The CDR3 DNA reads as TGTGCCAGCAGCTCTTCAGGGGGCTGGGCCGGGGAGCTGTTTTTT. Amino acids: CASSSSGGWAGELFF.